The 16 T cell receptor beta chains listed next were all sequenced from one sample in a study of blood T cell repertoires in COVID-19. Sequencing was performed with immunoSEQ multiplex PCR; in TCRdb, only in-frame clones are kept and a portion is missing. The sample includes about 150,000 clones, approximately 83% of them seen just once. The sequenced material came from peripheral blood. The receptor set was obtained from a woman older than 75 with acute or convalescent COVID-19.

V and J are TRBV20-1 and TRBJ1-5, with D possibly matching TRBD1 (6 bases). The germline CDR1 and CDR2 sequences are DFQATT and SNEGSKA (reference sequence). The CDR3 sequence is 13 residues long. Trimming left V 3 bases short and J 7 bases short, with 13 bases between. The CDR3 sequence is CSASRGGDQPQHF. The CDR3 DNA follows: TGCAGTGCTAGTAGGGGGGGAGACCAGCCCCAGCATTTT.

This clone was observed a single time. The chain combines TRBV6-2 or TRBV6-3 with TRBJ1-1, with D possibly being TRBD1 (5 bases). V was trimmed by 2 bases and J by 0 bases, leaving 16 bases between them. CDR3 length equals 17 residues. CDR1 MNHEY and CDR2 SVGEGT come from the germline V gene. Written as DNA, the CDR3 is TGTGCCAGCAGTTACGGGGGAGCGGGACTCTTGAACACTGAAGCTTTCTTT. This sequence encodes CASSYGGAGLLNTEAFF.

In this sample, this clone turned up once. The CDR3, as DNA: TGTGCCAGCAAGGACAGCGGAAACACCATATATTTT. It translates to CASKDSGNTIYF. This chain connects TRBV2 to TRBJ1-3, with a weak D call TRBD1 (6 bases). CDR1 is SNHLY and CDR2 is FYNNEI in the germline V gene. V was shortened by 7 bases and J by 4 bases, with 8 bases between the two germline ends. The CDR3 totals 12 residues.

The gene calls are TRBV3-1 (or the pseudogene TRBV3-2) and TRBJ2-5, with 9 positions matching TRBD2. CDR3 length: 16 residues. V shed 0 bases and J 5 bases; nucleotides not matched to a gene: 7. The germline V gene has CDR1 LGHDT and CDR2 YNNKEL (reference sequence). The CDR3 DNA reads as TGTGCCAGCAGCCAAGATGGCGGGGGGGCCAGGGAGACCCAGTACTTC. This translates into CASSQDGGGARETQYF.

The chain has TRBV5-1 and TRBJ2-1; D possibly corresponds to TRBD2 (6 bases). V lost 4 bases and J 2 bases, leaving 13 bases between the germline ends. CDR1 is SGHRS and CDR2 is YFSETQ in the germline V gene. This CDR3 contains 15 residues. The CDR3 here is CASSSLARTYNEQFF. The CDR3 nucleotides are TGCGCCAGCAGCAGTCTAGCGCGGACCTACAATGAGCAGTTCTTC.

CDR3 residues: CAWSRGPGQGQTNYGYTF. CDR3 DNA: TGTGCCTGGAGTCGGGGCCCGGGACAGGGGCAGACTAACTATGGCTACACCTTC. The chain employs TRBV30 and TRBJ1-2; TRBD1 agrees at 10 bases. The germline V gene has CDR1 GTSNPN and CDR2 SVGIG (reference sequence). V gave up 2 bases and J gave up 0 bases; unmatched junction bases: 12. This CDR3 has 18 residues.

The chain has TRBV7-6 and TRBJ1-6; D possibly corresponds to TRBD1 (5 bases). V lost 5 bases, J lost 7 bases, and 15 bases lay in between. The CDR3 spans 15 residues. Germline CDR1 is SGHVS and CDR2 is FNYEAQ. The CDR3: CASSTARARNSPLHF. CDR3 bases: TGTGCCAGCAGCACCGCCAGGGCGAGGAATTCACCCCTCCACTTT.

This clone was detected only once. J is TRBJ2-7 and V is TRBV6-5, with D possibly being TRBD1 (6 bases). The CDR3 runs to 15 residues. Trimming took 7 bases from V and 3 from J, leaving 19 bases between them. Germline CDR1 and CDR2: MNHEY and SVGAGI. The CDR3 region has the DNA TGTGCCAGCACCGGAGGACAGAGGGCCAACTACGAGCAGTACTTC. It codes for CASTGGQRANYEQYF.

The chain joins TRBV12-3 or TRBV12-4 to TRBJ1-1; no clear D. The CDR3 is 13 residues long. The V end was cut by 2 bases, the J end by 1 base, with 5 bases between. CDR3 coding DNA: TGTGCCAGCAGTTTACACAGGAACACTGAAGCTTTCTTT. Its translation: CASSLHRNTEAFF.

The V call is TRBV3-1 (or the pseudogene TRBV3-2), the J call TRBJ1-1, with TRBD1 matching over 7 bases. Unmatched junction bases numbered 6, after V lost 4 bases and J lost 4 bases. The CDR3 has 14 residues. Germline loops: CDR1 LGHDT, CDR2 YNNKEL (reference sequence). The CDR3 loop reads CASSLDQGGTEAFF. CDR3 bases: TGTGCCAGCAGCCTGGACCAGGGGGGCACTGAAGCTTTCTTT.

This clone has just one count. This chain links TRBV5-8 with TRBJ1-4; TRBD1 matches at 8 bases. Trimming at V came to 4 bases and at J to 4 bases, leaving 6 bases not matched to a gene. Germline loops: CDR1 SGHTS, CDR2 YDEGEE. The CDR3 loop spans 15 amino acids. CDR3 bases: TGTGCCAGCAGCCCGGGACAGGTTAATAATGAAAAACTGTTTTTT. Translation: CASSPGQVNNEKLFF.

V usage is TRBV11-1 and J usage is TRBJ1-1; D is perhaps TRBD1 (6 bases). Germline lookup yields CDR1 SGHAT and CDR2 FQDESV (reference sequence). The CDR3 extends over 15 amino acids. The V gene lost 1 base and the J gene lost 5 bases, with 14 bases spanning the gap. The CDR3 spells CASSLGGRGKTEAFF. In DNA, the CDR3 is TGTGCCAGCAGCTTAGGCGGCAGGGGTAAGACTGAAGCTTTCTTT.

V is TRBV3-1 (or the pseudogene TRBV3-2) and J is TRBJ1-1, with 7 nucleotides matching TRBD1. The CDR3 length is 14 residues. V dropped 0 bases and J dropped 6; count of bases not matched to a gene: 4. CDR1 and CDR2 (germline): LGHDT, YNNKEL (reference sequence). As DNA, the CDR3 is TGTGCCAGCAGCCAAGATACAGGGGCAGCTGAAGCTTTCTTT. Residues: CASSQDTGAAEAFF.

V is TRBV5-1 and J is TRBJ2-7; 8 bases fit TRBD1. The CDR3 spans 14 residues. The germline V gene has CDR1 SGHRS and CDR2 YFSETQ. The V segment lost 5 bases and the J segment 4 bases; nucleotides outside the gene matches: 8. The CDR3 DNA sequence: TGCGCCAGCAGTCAGGGGGCGCGTCGTTACGAGCAGTACTTC. This translates into CASSQGARRYEQYF.

This chain connects TRBV23-1 to TRBJ1-5; 7 nucleotides match TRBD1. TRBV23-1 is noted as an ORF with a role that remains uncertain. J lost 4 bases, V lost 3 bases, and 15 bases had no gene match. The CDR3 covers 18 residues. The chain's CDR3 is CASSHTSARGQTNQPQHF. The CDR3, as DNA: TGCGCCAGCAGTCACACCTCAGCGAGGGGACAGACTAATCAGCCCCAGCATTTT.

V and J are TRBV15 and TRBJ1-2; D remains ambiguous. The CDR3 loop spans 15 amino acids. The germline V gene encodes CDR1 LNHNV and CDR2 YYDKDF (reference sequence). The ends were cut back, 1 base at V and 4 bases at J, with 13 bases in the middle. CDR3 loop: CATSRGKGALYGYTF. As DNA, the CDR3 is TGTGCCACCAGCAGAGGGAAAGGAGCCCTCTATGGCTACACCTTC.